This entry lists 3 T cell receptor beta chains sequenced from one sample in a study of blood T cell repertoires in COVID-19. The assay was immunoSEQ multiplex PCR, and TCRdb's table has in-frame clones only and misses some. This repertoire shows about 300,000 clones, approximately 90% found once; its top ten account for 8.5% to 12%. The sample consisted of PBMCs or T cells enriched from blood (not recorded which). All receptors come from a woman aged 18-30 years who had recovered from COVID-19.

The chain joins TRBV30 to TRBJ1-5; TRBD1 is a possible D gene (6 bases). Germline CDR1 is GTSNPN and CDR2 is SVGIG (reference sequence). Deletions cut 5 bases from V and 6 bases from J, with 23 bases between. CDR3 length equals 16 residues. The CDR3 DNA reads TGTGCCTGGGGAGGTAGGGGGATGCGGATGGGTCAGCCCCAGCATTTT. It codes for CAWGGRGMRMGQPQHF.

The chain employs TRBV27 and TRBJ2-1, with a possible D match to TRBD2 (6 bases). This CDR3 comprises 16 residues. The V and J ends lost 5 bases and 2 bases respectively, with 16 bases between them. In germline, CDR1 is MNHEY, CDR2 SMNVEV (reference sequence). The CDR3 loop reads CASSKRPGGAYNEQFF. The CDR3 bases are TGTGCCAGCAGTAAGAGGCCCGGGGGAGCCTACAATGAGCAGTTCTTC.

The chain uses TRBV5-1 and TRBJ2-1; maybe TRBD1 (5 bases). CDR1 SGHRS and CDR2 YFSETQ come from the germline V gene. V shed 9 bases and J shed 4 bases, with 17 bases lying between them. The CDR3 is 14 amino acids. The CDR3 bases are TGCGCCACCTCAAAGGGGCCGTCTTACAATGAGCAGTTCTTC. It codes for CATSKGPSYNEQFF.